Listed below are T cell receptor beta chains from one sample, sequenced in a study of blood T cell repertoires in COVID-19. Clones were sequenced by immunoSEQ multiplex PCR, and TCRdb holds only the in-frame ones, with some missing. Among some 200,000 clones listed, about nine tenths were seen once. Sequenced material: peripheral blood. All receptors derive from a man older than 75 with acute or convalescent COVID-19. CDR3s include the opening cysteine and the closing phenylalanine or tryptophan. A D gene is named only where the DNA matches it firmly. Only some rows state a clone size, as once, few, many or a class for expanded clones.

D gene	clone size	V gene	J gene	CDR3 protein	CDR3 DNA
.	once	TRBV6-5	TRBJ1-4	CASRGLLANEKLFF	TGTGCCAGCAGGGGACTTCTGGCTAATGAAAAACTGTTTTTT
.	.	TRBV18	TRBJ2-3	CASSPPQGLVTQYF	TGTGCCAGCTCACCACCGCAGGGGTTGGTTACGCAGTATTTT
.	.	TRBV11-1	TRBJ2-5	CASSLFAGETQYF	TGTGCCAGCAGCTTATTTGCGGGGGAGACCCAGTACTTC
.	.	TRBV7-9	TRBJ1-3	CASSFSFADRGESNTIYF	TGTGCCAGCAGCTTTTCGTTTGCGGATCGCGGGGAGAGTAACACCATATATTTT
TRBD1	.	TRBV24-1	TRBJ2-6	CATSDWTGGPGANVLTF	TGTGCCACCAGTGATTGGACAGGGGGTCCTGGGGCCAACGTCCTGACTTTC
.	.	TRBV7-9	TRBJ2-2	CASNRGSTGELFF	TGTGCCAGCAATCGGGGAAGCACCGGGGAGCTGTTTTTT
.	.	TRBV7-6	TRBJ1-4	CASSLGGMATTNEKLFF	TGTGCCAGCAGCTTAGGAGGGATGGCTACAACTAATGAAAAACTGTTTTTT
TRBD1	.	TRBV4-3	TRBJ1-4	CASSHGTGNEKLFF	TGCGCCAGCAGCCACGGGACAGGGAATGAAAAACTGTTTTTT
.	.	TRBV12-3/TRBV12-4	TRBJ1-2	CASSLALGGGYTF	TGTGCCAGCAGTTTAGCGTTGGGGGGTGGCTACACCTTC
.	few	TRBV19	TRBJ1-3	CASSISGVPGNTIYF	TGTGCCAGTAGTATCTCGGGGGTCCCTGGAAACACCATATATTTT
TRBD1	.	TRBV6-2/TRBV6-3	TRBJ2-7	CASSYRLGTGDYEQYF	TGTGCCAGCAGTTACCGCCTTGGGACAGGGGATTACGAGCAGTACTTC
.	.	TRBV28	TRBJ1-5	CASTYAGGEHQPQHF	TGTGCCAGCACCTACGCGGGGGGGGAGCATCAGCCCCAGCATTTT
TRBD1	.	TRBV28	TRBJ1-2	CASSLSLPGGAYGYTF	TGTGCCAGCAGTTTGTCCTTGCCAGGGGGCGCCTATGGCTACACCTTC
.	.	TRBV5-6	TRBJ1-5	CASSLTVSNQPQHF	TGTGCCAGCAGCCTGACAGTTAGCAATCAGCCCCAGCATTTT
.	.	TRBV2	TRBJ1-2	CASSAGGLGGYTF	TGTGCCAGCAGTGCGGGGGGTCTAGGTGGCTACACCTTC
.	.	TRBV3-1/TRBV3-2	TRBJ2-3	CASSYQGRRNTDTQYF	TGTGCCAGCAGCTACCAGGGGCGGAGGAACACAGATACGCAGTATTTT
.	.	TRBV11-2	TRBJ2-3	CASSSQWYTQYF	TGTGCCAGCAGCTCTCAGTGGTATACGCAGTATTTT
.	.	TRBV2	TRBJ1-1	CASRTAGEAFF	TGTGCCAGTCGGACAGCCGGTGAAGCTTTCTTT
TRBD1	.	TRBV28	TRBJ1-2	CASSLGQGLLGYTF	TGTGCCAGCAGTCTTGGACAGGGGTTGCTTGGCTACACCTTC
.	.	TRBV18	TRBJ1-2	CASSPPAGNYGYTF	TGTGCCAGCTCACCACCGGCAGGAAACTATGGCTACACCTTC
TRBD1	.	TRBV19	TRBJ1-2	CASNKPGQGRYGYTF	TGTGCCAGTAATAAACCGGGACAGGGTCGGTATGGCTACACCTTC
.	.	TRBV5-6	TRBJ1-1	CASSFAGVSAEAFF	TGTGCCAGCAGCTTCGCCGGGGTGAGTGCTGAAGCTTTCTTT
TRBD2	.	TRBV27	TRBJ2-5	CASSSGLAGGETQYF	TGTGCCAGCAGTTCCGGACTAGCGGGAGGAGAGACCCAGTACTTC
.	.	TRBV6-5	TRBJ1-1	CASRPPGSMNTEAFF	TGTGCCAGCAGACCCCCGGGATCGATGAACACTGAAGCTTTCTTT
TRBD1	.	TRBV2	TRBJ2-1	CASRETGDPYNEQFF	TGTGCCAGCAGGGAGACAGGGGACCCCTACAATGAGCAGTTCTTC
TRBD1	.	TRBV18	TRBJ2-7	CASSPQGQVVNEQYF	TGTGCCAGCTCACCACAGGGACAGGTAGTCAACGAGCAGTACTTC
TRBD2	.	TRBV3-1/TRBV3-2	TRBJ2-7	CASSPGSGRARYEQYF	TGTGCCAGCAGCCCGGGGAGCGGGAGGGCCCGGTACGAGCAGTACTTC
TRBD1	.	TRBV19	TRBJ1-2	CASTQGALGYTF	TGTGCCAGTACACAGGGGGCGTTGGGCTACACCTTC
.	.	TRBV5-1	TRBJ2-7	CASSLTAGSYEQYF	TGCGCCAGCAGCTTAACCGCAGGGTCCTACGAGCAGTACTTC
.	.	TRBV19	TRBJ2-7	CASTQPGSYEQYF	TGTGCCAGTACTCAGCCGGGGTCCTACGAGCAGTACTTC
.	.	TRBV14	TRBJ1-6	CASSHGTPNSPLHF	TGTGCCAGCAGCCACGGGACACCTAATTCACCCCTCCACTTT
TRBD2	.	TRBV3-1/TRBV3-2	TRBJ2-1	CASSLSGSGRAEQFF	TGTGCCAGCAGCCTGTCGGGTAGCGGGAGGGCTGAGCAGTTCTTC
.	few	TRBV10-2	TRBJ1-6	CASSRTSPGWNSPLHF	TGCGCCAGCAGTCGAACGAGCCCGGGGTGGAATTCACCCCTCCACTTT
TRBD1	.	TRBV6-1	TRBJ2-5	CASSEPIQGVWEETQYF	TGTGCCAGCAGTGAACCGATACAGGGGGTTTGGGAAGAGACCCAGTACTTC
.	.	TRBV14	TRBJ1-3	CASSRDFSGNTIYF	TGTGCCAGCAGCCGGGACTTCTCTGGAAACACCATATATTTT
.	.	TRBV12-3/TRBV12-4	TRBJ2-1	CASRTRGYNEQFF	TGTGCCAGCAGAACCCGGGGGTACAATGAGCAGTTCTTC
TRBD1	.	TRBV7-9	TRBJ1-6	CASSWDSYNSPLHF	TGTGCCAGCAGCTGGGACAGCTATAATTCACCCCTCCACTTT
.	once	TRBV29-1	TRBJ2-7	CSVEDGLPSYEQYF	TGCAGCGTTGAAGACGGTCTACCCTCCTACGAGCAGTACTTC
.	.	TRBV7-9	TRBJ2-1	CASSPTSGTLANNEQFF	TGTGCCAGCAGCCCCACGTCGGGTACGTTGGCCAACAATGAGCAGTTCTTC
TRBD1	.	TRBV5-1	TRBJ1-1	CASRGQAEIKNTEAFF	TGCGCCAGCAGGGGACAGGCTGAAATCAAGAACACTGAAGCTTTCTTT
TRBD2	.	TRBV5-4	TRBJ2-1	CASSTPPLAGGPNEQFF	TGTGCCAGCAGCACACCTCCCCTCGCGGGAGGGCCGAATGAGCAGTTCTTC
.	few	TRBV6-6	TRBJ1-1	CASSTRVNTEAFF	TGTGCCAGCAGTACACGTGTAAACACTGAAGCTTTCTTT
.	.	TRBV5-1	TRBJ2-1	CASSLDRASYNEQFF	TGCGCCAGCAGCTTGGACAGGGCTTCTTACAATGAGCAGTTCTTC
TRBD1	.	TRBV28	TRBJ1-4	CASRPTGTGDEKLFF	TGTGCCAGCAGACCCACCGGGACAGGGGATGAAAAACTGTTTTTT
TRBD2	.	TRBV14	TRBJ2-7	CASSLGLAVSYEQYF	TGTGCCAGCAGCCTGGGACTAGCGGTATCGTACGAGCAGTACTTC
.	.	TRBV2	TRBJ2-3	CASMDSSADTQYF	TGTGCCAGCATGGATAGCTCGGCAGATACGCAGTATTTT
TRBD2	.	TRBV5-4	TRBJ2-5	CASTREGRYQETQYF	TGTGCCAGCACGCGGGAGGGCCGTTACCAAGAGACCCAGTACTTC
TRBD1	.	TRBV14	TRBJ1-6	CASTAGQGESPLHF	TGTGCCAGCACCGCGGGACAGGGAGAATCACCCCTCCACTTT
TRBD1	.	TRBV6-2/TRBV6-3	TRBJ1-2	CASSFNRGPYGYTF	TGTGCCAGCAGTTTCAACAGGGGACCCTATGGCTACACCTTC
.	.	TRBV7-3	TRBJ2-2	CASREQGTNTGELFF	TGTGCCAGCAGGGAGCAGGGGACCAACACCGGGGAGCTGTTTTTT
TRBD1	.	TRBV5-6	TRBJ2-7	CASSLRDRYEQYF	TGTGCCAGCAGCCTCCGGGACAGGTACGAGCAGTACTTC
.	.	TRBV3-1/TRBV3-2	TRBJ2-3	CASSQALTSLDTDTQYF	TGTGCCAGCAGCCAAGCCCTCACTAGCCTAGACACAGATACGCAGTATTTT
TRBD1	.	TRBV27	TRBJ1-5	CASGRTGNVRPQHF	TGTGCCAGCGGTCGGACAGGGAACGTTCGACCCCAGCATTTT
TRBD2	.	TRBV15	TRBJ2-7	CATSRVGAGETYEQYF	TGTGCCACCAGCAGAGTTGGAGCGGGAGAAACCTACGAGCAGTACTTC
TRBD1	.	TRBV5-1	TRBJ1-1	CASSLTGDSGTEAFF	TGCGCCAGCAGCCTAACAGGGGATTCGGGGACTGAAGCTTTCTTT